This T cell receptor beta chain was sequenced for a study of T cells in Graves' hyperthyroidism and ophthalmopathy. This CDR3 region has 14 residues. V was cut by 5 bases and J by 3 bases, with 11 bases left in between. The TCR beta CDR3 regions underwent amplification using RNA transcripts as the source. The study used the HTBI primer set for a first-round RT-PCR of the TCR CDR3. MiXCR was run by TCRdb on the multiplex PCR reads, yielding one entry per CDR3 protein. This sample has 300,000 to 450,000 distinct CDR3 sequences; 18% occur once, and the top ten carry 35% to 45%. This clonotype was picked up many times.

This TCR was sampled from a young man with Graves' ophthalmopathy. V usage is TRBV12-3 or TRBV12-4 and J usage is TRBJ2-1; perhaps D is TRBD1 or TRBD2 (6 bases each). The material sequenced was blood. In DNA, the CDR3 is TGTGCCAGCAGTCCGCGGGACATCTACAATGAGCAGTTCTTC. This codes for CASSPRDIYNEQFF.